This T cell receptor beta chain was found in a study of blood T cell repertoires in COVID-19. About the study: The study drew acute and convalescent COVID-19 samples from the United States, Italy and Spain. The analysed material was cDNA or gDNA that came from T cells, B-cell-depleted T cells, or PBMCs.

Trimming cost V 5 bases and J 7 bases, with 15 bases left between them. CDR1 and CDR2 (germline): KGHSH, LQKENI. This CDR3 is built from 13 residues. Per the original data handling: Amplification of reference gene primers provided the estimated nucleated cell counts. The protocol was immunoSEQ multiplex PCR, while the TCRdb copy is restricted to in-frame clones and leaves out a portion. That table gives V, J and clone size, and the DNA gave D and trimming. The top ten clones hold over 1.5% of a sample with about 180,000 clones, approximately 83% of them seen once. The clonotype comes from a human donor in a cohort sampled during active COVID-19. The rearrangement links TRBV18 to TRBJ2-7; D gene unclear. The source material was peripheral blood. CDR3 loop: CASSSPTMWEQYF. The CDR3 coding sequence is TGTGCCAGCTCATCCCCGACAATGTGGGAGCAGTACTTC.